This T cell receptor (beta chain) came from a study of blood T cells in healthy people across ages. Using a J-beta primer mix together with a sample-barcoded 5' primer, a second PCR was run for roughly 6 to 11 cycles. Every cDNA molecule bore a tag from a template-switch adaptor containing 12 random nucleotides. MiXCR was run by TCRdb on the 5' RACE reads, yielding one entry per CDR3 protein. The table has roughly 560,000 distinct CDR3 sequences, nearly 25% seen once. The CDR3 length is 19 residues. Germline CDR1 MDHEN, CDR2 SYDVKM. V lost 6 bases and J 2 bases, leaving 26 bases between the germline ends. This clonotype was recorded at least ten times. The data were also submitted as part of a second study, on T cells of mothers and their children.

The chain has TRBV28 and TRBJ2-1; D tentatively fits TRBD1 or TRBD2 (6 bases each). The sequence was collected from a boy aged 5-17 years in good health. The material sequenced was blood. The DNA for the CDR3 is TGTGCCAGCAGCTCATTGATTTTTGGGGGGCGCGAGACCTACAATGAGCAGTTCTTC. This gives the protein CASSSLIFGGRETYNEQFF.